These 10 T cell receptor beta chains share one sample of origin, sequenced in a study of regulatory T cells in long-lasting Graves disease (TCRdb year 2021). The label giving this sample's time point can be read as: persistent/refractory GD, antithyroid drugs over 5 years with positive TRAb. RNA was extracted from PBMCs in TRIzol for both TCR sequencing and RNA sequencing. The library was obtained by multiplex PCR. Sequencer: Illumina HiSeq 4000. iRepertoire HTBI primers and Arm-PCR amplification of CDR3 regions were used to construct TCR beta libraries. TCRdb applied fastp at Q25 and MiXCR to the public reads, then kept only in-frame beta chains. Rows are unified per CDR3 protein, each entry keeping the most common DNA and genes. Across this sample there are roughly 500,000 distinct CDR3 sequences, with around a fifth seen only once. Approximately 14% of the sample rests with the top ten. Sequencing was performed on peripheral blood mononuclear cells (PBMCs), taken when the disease was refractory, from a patient treated with antithyroid drugs. The source of these receptors is a female donor with Graves disease.

This clonotype was detected many times. V gene TRBV2 combines with J gene TRBJ1-2; D possibly corresponds to TRBD1 (5 bases). In germline, CDR1 is SNHLY, CDR2 FYNNEI. The CDR3 has 14 amino acids. Trimming shortened V by 5 bases and J by 7 bases, and 17 bases separated the two germline ends. In nucleotides, the CDR3 is TGTGCCAGCAGTCCGGGGGAAACGGCCTCTGGCTACACCTTC. As protein: CASSPGETASGYTF.

This clonotype has only a few counts. V and J are TRBV27 and TRBJ1-6, with D possibly matching TRBD1 (6 bases). The ends were cut back, 6 bases at V and 15 bases at J, with 12 bases in the middle. This CDR3 comprises 11 residues. CDR1 and CDR2 (germline): MNHEY, SMNVEV (reference sequence). The CDR3 sequence: CASRQGWLLHF. The CDR3 DNA reads TGTGCCAGCAGACAGGGTTGGCTCCTCCACTTT.

V and J are TRBV3-1 and TRBJ1-1; 7 bases are a match to TRBD1. V shed 0 bases and J 10 bases; nucleotides not matched to a gene: 14. The CDR3 has 16 residues. Germline V gene sequence: CDR1 LGHDT, CDR2 YNNKEL (reference sequence). The CDR3 DNA follows: TGTGCCAGCAGCCAAGAGTATTTGCAGGGGGACTTTGGAGCTTTCTTT. Protein sequence: CASSQEYLQGDFGAFF.

This clonotype was seen repeatedly, ten times or more. This chain uses TRBV28 with TRBJ1-4; no clear D gene. The CDR3 runs 12 residues. CDR1 is MDHEN and CDR2 is SYDVKM in the germline V gene. V was cut by 8 bases and J by 8 bases, with 12 bases left in between. The chain's CDR3 is CASGSGAEKLFF. The CDR3, as DNA: TGTGCCAGCGGGTCAGGAGCCGAAAAACTGTTTTTT.

This clonotype was counted a few times. The chain employs TRBV10-3 and TRBJ1-4, with D possibly being TRBD1 (6 bases). CDR3 length: 13 amino acids. V was cut by 7 bases and J by 7 bases, with 13 bases left in between. Germline CDR1 ENHRY, CDR2 SYGVKD. The CDR3 DNA reads as TGTGCCATCAAACCGGAAGGGGGTGAAAAACTGTTTTTT. As protein: CAIKPEGGEKLFF.

The table lists this clonotype with a few counts. The chain is built from TRBV6-1 and TRBJ1-1, with D maybe TRBD1 (6 bases). The CDR3 spans 15 residues. V lost 6 bases and J 4 bases, leaving 18 bases between the germline ends. Germline CDR1 and CDR2: MNHNS and SASEGT. CDR3 amino acids: CASSIMAATGTEAFF. In DNA, the CDR3 is TGTGCCAGCAGCATTATGGCCGCGACAGGCACTGAAGCTTTCTTT.

This clonotype has just a few counts. CDR3 loop: CASSRTTTDTQYF. CDR3 nucleotides: TGTGCCAGCAGCCGAACTACCACAGATACGCAGTATTTT. This chain connects TRBV28 to TRBJ2-3; D is uncertain. CDR1 MDHEN and CDR2 SYDVKM come from the germline V gene. V shed 6 bases and J shed 2 bases, with 9 bases lying between them. The length of the CDR3 is 13 residues.

The genes are TRBV7-3 and TRBJ1-1; D perhaps matches TRBD1 (5 bases). V was cut by 5 bases and J by 7 bases, with 17 bases left in between. The CDR3 totals 14 residues. Germline V gene sequence: CDR1 SGHTA, CDR2 FQGTGA. CDR3 region: CASSPGTAKGEAFF. DNA of the CDR3: TGTGCCAGCAGCCCCGGGACGGCTAAAGGTGAAGCTTTCTTT.

Many counts were recorded for this clonotype. The chain recombines TRBV2 with TRBJ2-6; D uncertain. Germline V gene sequence: CDR1 SNHLY, CDR2 FYNNEI. This CDR3 has 16 residues. Trimming shortened V by 4 bases and J by 0 bases, and 10 bases separated the two germline ends. The CDR3 sequence: CASSVGLSSGANVLTF. In DNA form, the CDR3 reads TGTGCCAGCAGTGTAGGGCTTAGCTCTGGGGCCAACGTCCTGACTTTC.

The chain joins TRBV7-2 to TRBJ2-6, with unresolved D. V lost 5 bases and J lost 3, with 11 bases in between. Germline V gives CDR1 SGHTA, CDR2 FQGNSA. The CDR3 is 15 amino acids. The CDR3 DNA reads as TGTGCCAGCAGCCCCAAAGCAATTGGGGCCAACGTCCTGACTTTC. Its protein is CASSPKAIGANVLTF.